One sample yielded the 25 T cell receptor beta chains listed below, sequenced in a study of cytomegalovirus exposure and HLA in healthy donors. This PCR relied on a set of 60 Vbeta primers and 13 Jbeta primers. Produced via immunoSEQ multiplex PCR; TCRdb's table is partial and in-frame only. The data show 65,000 to 75,000 clones, around 77% seen once. The sample comprised PBMCs. The receptors originated from a man aged 50 or older in good health and CMV-seronegative.

In its sample, this clone was seen a few times. The chain uses TRBV5-5 and TRBJ2-7; D is uncertain. The CDR3 covers 12 residues. Trimming shortened V by 1 base and J by 3 bases, and 5 bases separated the two germline ends. Germline CDR1 and CDR2: SGHKS and YYEKEE (reference sequence). The CDR3 here is CASSLLLYEQYF. The CDR3 DNA reads TGTGCCAGCAGCTTGCTCCTCTACGAGCAGTACTTC. Supplemented by reference TRBV5-5 and TRBJ2-7, the full variable domain reads DAGVTQSPTHLIKTRGQQVTLRCSPISGHKSVSWYQQVLGQGPQFIFQYYEKEERGRGNFPDRFSARQFPNYSSELNVNALLLGDSALYLCASSLLLYEQYFGPGTRLTVT.

The chain carries TRBV6-5 and TRBJ1-1, with D perhaps matching TRBD1 (5 bases). Germline values: CDR1 MNHEY, CDR2 SVGAGI. The length of the CDR3 is 15 residues. V lost 6 bases and J lost 4, with 18 bases in between. The CDR3 DNA reads as TGTGCCAGCAGCCCCCGTTTAGAAAGGGGCACTGAAGCTTTCTTT. Its protein product is CASSPRLERGTEAFF.

The chain carries TRBV28 and TRBJ1-3; tentatively, D is TRBD1 (5 bases). CDR3 length: 15 residues. From germline, CDR1 is MDHEN and CDR2 SYDVKM. The V and J ends lost 1 base and 1 base respectively, with 8 bases between them. The CDR3 sequence is CASSLYGGSGNTIYF. The CDR3 bases are TGTGCCAGCAGTTTATACGGGGGGTCTGGAAACACCATATATTTT.

This chain links TRBV27 with TRBJ2-7, with 10 bases lining up with TRBD1. V shed 4 bases and J 2 bases; nucleotides not matched to a gene: 5. The CDR3 extends over 15 amino acids. The germline V gene encodes CDR1 MNHEY and CDR2 SMNVEV (reference sequence). Here the CDR3 reads CASSSGTGVPYEQYF. DNA for the CDR3: TGTGCCAGCAGTTCTGGGACAGGGGTTCCCTACGAGCAGTACTTC.

This clone was counted a single time. The chain recombines TRBV10-3 with TRBJ2-5, with 7 bases matching TRBD1. CDR1 and CDR2 (germline): ENHRY, SYGVKD. The CDR3 consists of 14 residues. J lost 5 bases, V lost 4 bases, and 7 bases had no gene match. Here the CDR3 DNA reads TGTGCCATCAGTGGACGGACAGGATCGGAGACCCAGTACTTC. Translating it yields CAISGRTGSETQYF.

The CDR3 coding sequence is TGTGCCAGCAGTAAGACAGGGGGGTATGGCTACACCTTC. It is translated as CASSKTGGYGYTF. V and J are TRBV25-1 and TRBJ1-2, with 9 nucleotides matching TRBD1. V lost 5 bases, J lost 5 bases, and 3 bases stayed unmatched. The CDR3 contains 13 residues. Germline CDR1 is MGHDK and CDR2 is SYGVNS.

This sequence joins TRBV27 and TRBJ1-1; D not certain. V shed 0 bases and J shed 0 bases, with 14 bases lying between them. This CDR3 has 17 residues. CDR1 is MNHEY, CDR2 SMNVEV, per germline (reference sequence). The CDR3 DNA is TGTGCCAGCAGTTTATCTTTGGGCAGAACCATGAACACTGAAGCTTTCTTT. It encodes CASSLSLGRTMNTEAFF.

Only one count was recorded for this clone. The rearrangement uses TRBV27 and TRBJ2-3; TRBD2 matches 14 bases. Trimming cost V 5 bases and J 4 bases; bases outside gene matches: 5. Germline V lookup: CDR1 MNHEY, CDR2 SMNVEV (reference sequence). This CDR3 region has 16 residues. CDR3 region: CASSQPGLAGADTQYF. The DNA for the CDR3 is TGTGCCAGCAGTCAACCGGGACTAGCGGGAGCAGATACGCAGTATTTT.

This clone came up a few times. The chain has TRBV6-1 and TRBJ1-1, with D unresolved. V was trimmed by 3 bases and J by 0 bases, leaving 17 bases between them. Germline V lookup: CDR1 MNHNS, CDR2 SASEGT. The CDR3 loop spans 17 amino acids. CDR3 sequence reads: CASSDRLLKLMNTEAFF. CDR3 nucleotide sequence: TGTGCCAGCAGTGACCGACTGCTCAAGCTAATGAACACTGAAGCTTTCTTT.

This clone was counted once. This rearrangement joins TRBV11-2 to TRBJ2-7; 7 nucleotides match TRBD1. This CDR3 is 16 amino acids long. Germline V lookup: CDR1 SGHAT, CDR2 FQNNGV. V trimming: 2 bases; J trimming: 1 base; junction bases outside the gene matches: 8. CDR3 sequence: CASSLHRQGGSYEQYF. The CDR3, as DNA: TGTGCCAGCAGCTTACACCGACAGGGTGGTTCCTACGAGCAGTACTTC. Full variable domain (outside the CDR3, taken from reference TRBV11-2 and TRBJ2-7): EAGVAQSPRYKIIEKRQSVAFWCNPISGHATLYWYQQILGQGPKLLIQFQNNGVVDDSQLPKDRFSAERLKGVDSTLKIQPAKLEDSAVYLCASSLHRQGGSYEQYFGPGTRLTVT.

DNA for the CDR3: TGCGCCAGCAGTGACCCGCAAGAGGGCACCGGGGAGCTGTTTTTT. This sequence encodes CASSDPQEGTGELFF. The gene calls are TRBV10-2 and TRBJ2-2, with TRBD2 as a possible D gene (5 bases). The V end lost 3 bases, the J end lost 4 bases, and 12 bases lay between the germline ends. There are 15 residues in the CDR3. Germline CDR1 reads WSHSY; CDR2 reads SAAADI.

The chain joins TRBV7-2 to TRBJ2-7, with TRBD1 matching 7 bases. The germline V gene has CDR1 SGHTA and CDR2 FQGNSA. CDR3 length equals 16 residues. The V segment lost 2 bases and the J segment 5 bases; nucleotides outside the gene matches: 12. Written as DNA, the CDR3 is TGTGCCAGCAGCTTATATTCAGGGACAGTGATTAACGAGCAGTACTTC. It translates to CASSLYSGTVINEQYF.

This clone was counted once. This chain connects TRBV20-1 to TRBJ2-5; no reliable D call. This CDR3 spans 11 amino acids. CDR1 is DFQATT and CDR2 is SNEGSKA in the germline V gene (reference sequence). Trimming left V 5 bases short and J 11 bases short, with 15 bases between. CDR3 protein: CSAESINEQYF. The CDR3 DNA reads TGCAGTGCTGAGTCAATAAATGAGCAGTACTTC.

The V and J genes are TRBV2 and TRBJ2-1; 11 positions agree with TRBD2. After removal of 4 bases from V and 4 bases from J, the junction contained 3 bases not matched to a gene. Per germline, CDR1 SNHLY and CDR2 FYNNEI. This CDR3 spans 15 amino acids. CDR3 coding DNA: TGTGCCAGCAGTGCACTAGCGGGGGCTTACAATGAGCAGTTCTTC. This codes for CASSALAGAYNEQFF. The full variable domain, rest sourced from reference TRBV2 and TRBJ2-1, is EPEVTQTPSHQVTQMGQEVILRCVPISNHLYFYWYRQILGQKVEFLVSFYNNEISEKSEIFDDQFSVERPDGSNFTLKIRSTKLEDSAMYFCASSALAGAYNEQFFGPGTRLTVL.

This chain connects TRBV4-3 to TRBJ1-1; the D is unclear. Germline V gene sequence: CDR1 LGHNA, CDR2 YSLEER. V lost 1 base, J lost 1 base, and 4 bases lay in between. The CDR3 contains 13 residues. For the CDR3, the DNA is TGCGCCAGCAGCCAAGTCAGGAACACTGAAGCTTTCTTT. Translation: CASSQVRNTEAFF.

This clone was counted a few times. The final CDR3 position lacks the conserved phenylalanine or tryptophan, pointing to a likely read error. The DNA is left out, because the CDR3 cannot be placed on it with certainty; the CDR3 is given as TCRdb lists it. This sequence joins TRBV10-3 and TRBJ1-1; the D segment call TRBD1 is taken from the table without a DNA check. With termini counted, the CDR3 has 12 amino acids. The germline V gene has CDR1 ENHRY and CDR2 SYGVKD. The CDR3 sequence is CAISEGTGLSGL.

As concerns this clone: This specimen includes other DNA sequences encoding the same CDR3. J is TRBJ1-1 and V is TRBV5-1, with TRBD1 identical over 9 bases. Unmatched junction bases numbered 2, after V lost 3 bases and J lost 2 bases. CDR3 size: 14 residues. Germline CDR1 reads SGHRS; CDR2 reads YFSETQ. CDR3 coding DNA: TGCGCCAGCAGCTGGGGACAGGGTAACACTGAAGCTTTCTTT. Translation: CASSWGQGNTEAFF. Full variable domain (rest looked up from reference TRBV5-1 and TRBJ1-1): KAGVTQTPRYLIKTRGQQVTLSCSPISGHRSVSWYQQTPGQGLQFLFEYFSETQRNKGNFPGRFSGRQFSNSRSEMNVSTLELGDSALYLCASSWGQGNTEAFFGQGTRLTVV.

The chain joins TRBV5-6 to TRBJ2-7; 7 nucleotides line up with TRBD1. There are 15 residues in the CDR3. CDR1 is SGHDT and CDR2 is YYEEEE in the germline V gene. V lost 5 bases, J lost 1 base, and 9 bases stayed unmatched. The CDR3 region is CASRSETGTSYEQYF. As DNA, the CDR3 is TGTGCCAGCAGGTCCGAGACAGGGACATCCTACGAGCAGTACTTC.

The chain carries TRBV29-1 and TRBJ2-1; possible D gene TRBD2, 7 bases. This CDR3 contains 15 residues. The germline V and J ends were trimmed by 3 bases and 0 bases, with 12 bases remaining between them. Germline values: CDR1 SQVTM, CDR2 ANQGSEA. The CDR3 coding sequence is TGCAGCGTTGAGGGAAGGGGGGGCTCCTACAATGAGCAGTTCTTC. This encodes CSVEGRGGSYNEQFF.

This clone was detected once. V and J are TRBV30 and TRBJ1-2; no clear D gene. The ends were cut back, 0 bases at V and 7 bases at J, with 12 bases in the middle. The CDR3 has 13 amino acids. Germline V gene lookup returns CDR1 GTSNPN and CDR2 SVGIG (reference sequence). The CDR3: CAWSVPGEGGYTF. The CDR3 DNA is TGTGCCTGGAGTGTACCAGGAGAGGGTGGCTACACCTTC.

The chain combines TRBV7-8 with TRBJ1-5, with D tentatively TRBD1 (5 bases). The CDR3 runs 16 residues. Germline values: CDR1 SGHVS, CDR2 FQNEAQ. Trimming pared 2 bases from V and 4 bases from J, leaving 15 bases between. The CDR3 bases are TGTGCCAGCAGCTTATTTATAGACAGCCTAAATCAGCCCCAGCATTTT. Translation gives CASSLFIDSLNQPQHF.

This chain joins TRBV5-4 and TRBJ1-1; D is uncertain. Germline CDR1 reads SGHNT; CDR2 reads YYREEE (reference sequence). This CDR3 is built from 12 residues. The ends were cut back, 4 bases at V and 1 base at J, with 5 bases in the middle. The DNA for the CDR3 is TGTGCCAGCAGCCTATCGAACACTGAAGCTTTCTTT. Translated: CASSLSNTEAFF.

The chain has TRBV7-9 and TRBJ1-1; D not certain. Deletions cut 5 bases from V and 4 bases from J, with 8 bases between. Germline V gene data show CDR1 as SEHNR and CDR2 as FQNEAQ (reference sequence). This CDR3 is built from 12 residues. CDR3 amino acids: CASSRYSTEAFF. CDR3 bases: TGTGCCAGCAGCCGATACAGCACTGAAGCTTTCTTT.

The chain combines TRBV19 with TRBJ2-5; D not resolved. Judging by the DNA end, TRBJ2-7 fits better; the J call may be wrong. The CDR3 sequence is 14 residues long. Germline values: CDR1 LNHDA, CDR2 SQIVND (reference sequence). For the CDR3, the DNA is TGTGCCAGTAGTATTACTACGGCCTCCTACGAGCAGTACTTC. Its protein product is CASSITTASYEQYF.

The table lists this clone with a count of one. The rearrangement joins TRBV25-1 to TRBJ1-4; D is perhaps TRBD1 (6 bases). CDR3 size: 14 residues. Germline V CDR1 and CDR2: MGHDK, SYGVNS. V was clipped by 5 bases and J by 2 bases, with 9 bases between them. DNA for the CDR3: TGTGCCAGCAGTAAGGGGGGGACTAATGAAAAACTGTTTTTT. Translation: CASSKGGTNEKLFF.